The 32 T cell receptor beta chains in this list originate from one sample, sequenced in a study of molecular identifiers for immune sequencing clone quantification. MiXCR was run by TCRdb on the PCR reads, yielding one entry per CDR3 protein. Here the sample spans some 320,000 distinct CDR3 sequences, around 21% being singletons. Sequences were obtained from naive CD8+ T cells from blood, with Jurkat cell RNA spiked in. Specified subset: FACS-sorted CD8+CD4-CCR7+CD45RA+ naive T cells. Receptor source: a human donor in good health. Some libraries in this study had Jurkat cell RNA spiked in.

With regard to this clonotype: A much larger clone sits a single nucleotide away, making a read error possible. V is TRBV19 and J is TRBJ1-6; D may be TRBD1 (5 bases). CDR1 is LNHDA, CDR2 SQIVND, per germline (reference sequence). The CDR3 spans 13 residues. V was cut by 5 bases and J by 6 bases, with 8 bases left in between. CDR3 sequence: CASSSGCNSPLHF. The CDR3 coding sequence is TGTGCCAGTAGTTCAGGGTGTAATTCACCCCTCCACTTT.

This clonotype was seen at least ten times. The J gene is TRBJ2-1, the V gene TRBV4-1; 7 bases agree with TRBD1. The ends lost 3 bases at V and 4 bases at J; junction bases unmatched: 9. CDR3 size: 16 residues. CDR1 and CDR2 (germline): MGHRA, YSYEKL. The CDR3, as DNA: TGCGCCAGCAGCCAGGGGGACAGAGGGGAATACAATGAGCAGTTCTTC. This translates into CASSQGDRGEYNEQFF.

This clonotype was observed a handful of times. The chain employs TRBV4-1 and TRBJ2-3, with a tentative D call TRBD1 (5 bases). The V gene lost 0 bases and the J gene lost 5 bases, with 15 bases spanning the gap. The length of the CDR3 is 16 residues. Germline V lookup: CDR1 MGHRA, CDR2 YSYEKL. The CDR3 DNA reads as TGCGCCAGCAGCCAAGATATCGGCCAGGGTTTAGATACGCAGTATTTT. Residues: CASSQDIGQGLDTQYF.

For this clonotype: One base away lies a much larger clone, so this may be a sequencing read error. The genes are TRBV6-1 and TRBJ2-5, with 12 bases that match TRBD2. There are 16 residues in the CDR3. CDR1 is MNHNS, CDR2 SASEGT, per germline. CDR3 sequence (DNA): TGTGCCAGCAGTAAACTAGCGGGGGGCCGCCAAGAGACCCGGTACTTC. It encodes CASSKLAGGRQETRYF.

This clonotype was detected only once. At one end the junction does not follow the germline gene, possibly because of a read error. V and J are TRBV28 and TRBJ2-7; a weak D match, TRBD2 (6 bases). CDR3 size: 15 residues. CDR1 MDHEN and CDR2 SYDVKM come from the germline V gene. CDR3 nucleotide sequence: TGTGCCGGCAGTTTACCCGGGACTGGGTTCTACGAGCAGTACTTC. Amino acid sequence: CAGSLPGTGFYEQYF.

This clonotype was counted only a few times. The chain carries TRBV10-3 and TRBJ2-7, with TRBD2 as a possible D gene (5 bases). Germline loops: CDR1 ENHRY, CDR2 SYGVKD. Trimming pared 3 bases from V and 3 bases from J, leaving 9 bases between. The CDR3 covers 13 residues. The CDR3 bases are TGTGCCATCAGTGAAATACGGGGCTACGAGCAGTACTTC. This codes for CAISEIRGYEQYF.

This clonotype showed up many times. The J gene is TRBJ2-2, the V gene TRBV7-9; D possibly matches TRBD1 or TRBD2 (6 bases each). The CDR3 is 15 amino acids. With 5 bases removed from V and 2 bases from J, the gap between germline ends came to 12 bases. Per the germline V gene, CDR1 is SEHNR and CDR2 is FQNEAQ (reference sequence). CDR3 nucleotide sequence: TGTGCCAGCAGCCCCCGGGGGCTAAACACCGGGGAGCTGTTTTTT. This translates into CASSPRGLNTGELFF.

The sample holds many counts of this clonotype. The CDR3 loop reads CASSEASLSRDQSDTQYF. The CDR3 DNA reads as TGTGCCAGCAGTGAAGCGTCTCTATCTCGGGACCAGTCAGATACGCAGTATTTT. This rearrangement joins TRBV2 to TRBJ2-3; D is perhaps TRBD1 or TRBD2 (5 bases each). The CDR3 runs to 18 residues. Germline V gene data show CDR1 as SNHLY and CDR2 as FYNNEI. The V gene lost 0 bases and the J gene lost 4 bases, with 20 bases spanning the gap.

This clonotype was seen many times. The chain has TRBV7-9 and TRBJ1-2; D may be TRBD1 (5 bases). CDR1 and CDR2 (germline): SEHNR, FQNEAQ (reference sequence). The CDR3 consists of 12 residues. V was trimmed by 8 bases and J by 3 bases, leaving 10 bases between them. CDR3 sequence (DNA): TGTGCCAGCCGGGGGAGAGACTATGGCTACACCTTC. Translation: CASRGRDYGYTF.

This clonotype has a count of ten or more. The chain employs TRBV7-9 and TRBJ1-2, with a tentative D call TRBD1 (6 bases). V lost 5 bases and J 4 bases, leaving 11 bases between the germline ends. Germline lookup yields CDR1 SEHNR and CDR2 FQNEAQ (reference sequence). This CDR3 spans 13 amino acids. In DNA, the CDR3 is TGTGCCAGCAGCAGGGGGGGGGGCTATGGCTACACCTTC. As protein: CASSRGGGYGYTF.

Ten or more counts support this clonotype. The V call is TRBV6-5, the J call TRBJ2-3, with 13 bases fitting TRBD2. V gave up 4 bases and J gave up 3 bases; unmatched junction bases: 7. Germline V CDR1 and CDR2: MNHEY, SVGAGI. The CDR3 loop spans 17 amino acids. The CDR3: CASSFSTSGGMTDTQYF. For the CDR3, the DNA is TGTGCCAGCAGTTTCTCGACTAGCGGGGGGATGACAGATACGCAGTATTTT.

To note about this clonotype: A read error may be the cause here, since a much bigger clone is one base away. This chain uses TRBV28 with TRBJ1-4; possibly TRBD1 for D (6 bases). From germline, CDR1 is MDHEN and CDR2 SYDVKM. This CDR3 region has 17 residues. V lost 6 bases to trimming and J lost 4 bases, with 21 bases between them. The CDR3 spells CASSPRDGGPINEKLFF. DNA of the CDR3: TGTGCCAGCAGCCCCCGCGACGGGGGGCCGATTAATGAAAAACTGTTTTTT.

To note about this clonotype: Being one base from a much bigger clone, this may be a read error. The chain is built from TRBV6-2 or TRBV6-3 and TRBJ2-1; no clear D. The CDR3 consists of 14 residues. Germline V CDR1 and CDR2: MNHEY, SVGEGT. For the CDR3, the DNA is TGTGCCAGCGGTTACTCGAAGGTCGCGGCGGAGCAGTTCTTC. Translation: CASGYSKVAAEQFF.

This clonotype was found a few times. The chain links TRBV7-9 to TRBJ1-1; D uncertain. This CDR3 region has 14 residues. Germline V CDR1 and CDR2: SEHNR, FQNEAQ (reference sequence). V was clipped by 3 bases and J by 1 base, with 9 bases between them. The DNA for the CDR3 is TGTGCCAGCAGCTTGCCTGCGGGGAACACTGAAGCTTTCTTT. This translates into CASSLPAGNTEAFF.

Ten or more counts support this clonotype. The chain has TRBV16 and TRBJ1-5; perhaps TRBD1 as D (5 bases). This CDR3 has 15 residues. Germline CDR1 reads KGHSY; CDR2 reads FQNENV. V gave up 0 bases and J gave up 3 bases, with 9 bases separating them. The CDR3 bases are TGTGCCAGCAGCCAATCCAGACAGCTCAATCAGCCCCAGCATTTT. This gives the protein CASSQSRQLNQPQHF.

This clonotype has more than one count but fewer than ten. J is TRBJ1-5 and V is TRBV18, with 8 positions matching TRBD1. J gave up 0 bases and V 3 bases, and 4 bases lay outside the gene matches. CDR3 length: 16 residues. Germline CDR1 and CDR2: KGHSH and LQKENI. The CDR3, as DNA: TGTGCCAGCTCACCCCAGGGGGCAGGTAGCAATCAGCCCCAGCATTTT. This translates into CASSPQGAGSNQPQHF.

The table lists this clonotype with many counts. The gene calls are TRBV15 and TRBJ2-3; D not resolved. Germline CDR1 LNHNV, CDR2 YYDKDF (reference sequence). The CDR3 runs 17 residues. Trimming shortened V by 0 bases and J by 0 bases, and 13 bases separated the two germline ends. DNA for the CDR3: TGTGCCACCAGCAGAGATCATGCCACAACCAGCACAGATACGCAGTATTTT. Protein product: CATSRDHATTSTDTQYF.

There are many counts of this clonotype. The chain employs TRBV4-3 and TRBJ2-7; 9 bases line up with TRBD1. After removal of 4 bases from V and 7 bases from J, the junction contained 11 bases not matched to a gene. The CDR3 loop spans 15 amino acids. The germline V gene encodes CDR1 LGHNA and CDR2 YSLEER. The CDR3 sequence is CASSRYGTGSVEQYF. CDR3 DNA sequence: TGCGCCAGCAGCCGCTATGGGACAGGGTCGGTGGAGCAGTACTTC.

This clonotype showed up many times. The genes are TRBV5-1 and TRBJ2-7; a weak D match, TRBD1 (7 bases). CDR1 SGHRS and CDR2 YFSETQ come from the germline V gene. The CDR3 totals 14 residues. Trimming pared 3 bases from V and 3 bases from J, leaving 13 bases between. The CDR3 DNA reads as TGCGCCAGCAGCTGGAGCCAGGGGGGCTACGAGCAGTACTTC. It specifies CASSWSQGGYEQYF.

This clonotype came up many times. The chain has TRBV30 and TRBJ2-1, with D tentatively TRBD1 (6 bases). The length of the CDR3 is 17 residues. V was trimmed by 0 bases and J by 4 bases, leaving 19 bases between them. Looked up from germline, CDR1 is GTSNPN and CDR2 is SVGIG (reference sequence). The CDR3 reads CAWSVALGMGAYNEQFF. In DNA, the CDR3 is TGTGCCTGGAGTGTAGCCCTTGGTATGGGGGCATACAATGAGCAGTTCTTC.

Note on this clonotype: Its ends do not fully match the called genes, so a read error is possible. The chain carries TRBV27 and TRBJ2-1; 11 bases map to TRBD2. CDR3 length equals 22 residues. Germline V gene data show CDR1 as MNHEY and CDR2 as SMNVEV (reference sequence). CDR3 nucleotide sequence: TGTGCCAGCAGTTTACCGAATGTGGTGTTAGCGGGAGGGGGCCCTGCAGGCAATGAGCAGCTCTTC. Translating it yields CASSLPNVVLAGGGPAGNEQLF.

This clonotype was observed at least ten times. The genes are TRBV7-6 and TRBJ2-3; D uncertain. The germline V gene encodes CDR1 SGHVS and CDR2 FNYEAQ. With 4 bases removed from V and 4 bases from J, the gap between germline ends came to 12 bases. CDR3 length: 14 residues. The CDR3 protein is CASSSPWKADTQYF. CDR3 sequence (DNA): TGTGCCAGCAGCTCCCCTTGGAAGGCAGATACGCAGTATTTT.

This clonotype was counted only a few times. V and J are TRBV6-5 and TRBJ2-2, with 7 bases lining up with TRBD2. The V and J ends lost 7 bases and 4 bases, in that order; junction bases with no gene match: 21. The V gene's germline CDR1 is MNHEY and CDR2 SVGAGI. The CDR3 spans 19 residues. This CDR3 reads CASTHTSRDYEILTGELFF. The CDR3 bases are TGTGCCAGCACTCATACCTCCCGGGACTACGAAATCCTCACCGGGGAGCTGTTTTTT.

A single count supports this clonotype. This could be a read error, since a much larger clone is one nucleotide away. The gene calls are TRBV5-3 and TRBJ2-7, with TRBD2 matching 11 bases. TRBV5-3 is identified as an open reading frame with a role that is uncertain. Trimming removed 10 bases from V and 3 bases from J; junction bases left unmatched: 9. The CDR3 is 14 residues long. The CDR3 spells CAGSIGLAGYEQYF. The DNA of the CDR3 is TGTGCCGGCAGCATAGGACTAGCGGGCTACGAGCAGTACTTC.

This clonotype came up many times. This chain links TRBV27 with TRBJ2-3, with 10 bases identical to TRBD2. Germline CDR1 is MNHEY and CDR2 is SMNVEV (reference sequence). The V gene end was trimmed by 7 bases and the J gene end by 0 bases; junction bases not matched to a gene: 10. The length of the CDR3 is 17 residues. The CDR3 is CASNPGLAGVSTDTQYF. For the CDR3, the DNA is TGTGCCAGCAATCCTGGGCTAGCGGGAGTTAGCACAGATACGCAGTATTTT.

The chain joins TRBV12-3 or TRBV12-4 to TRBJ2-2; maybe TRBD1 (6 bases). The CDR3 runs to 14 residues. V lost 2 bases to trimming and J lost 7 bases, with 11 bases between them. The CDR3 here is CASSLKGDDGELFF. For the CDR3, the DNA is TGTGCCAGCAGTTTAAAGGGGGATGACGGGGAGCTGTTTTTT.

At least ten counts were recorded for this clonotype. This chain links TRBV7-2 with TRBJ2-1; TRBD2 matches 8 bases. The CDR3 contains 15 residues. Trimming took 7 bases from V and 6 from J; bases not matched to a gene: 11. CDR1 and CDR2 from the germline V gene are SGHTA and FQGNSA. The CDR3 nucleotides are TGTGCCAGCACCCCTCAGGGCGGGGGGTTCAATGAGCAGTTCTTC. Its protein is CASTPQGGGFNEQFF.

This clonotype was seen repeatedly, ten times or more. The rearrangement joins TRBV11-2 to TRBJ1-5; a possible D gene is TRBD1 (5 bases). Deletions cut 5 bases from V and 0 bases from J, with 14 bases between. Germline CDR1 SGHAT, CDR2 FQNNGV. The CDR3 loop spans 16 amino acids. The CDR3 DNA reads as TGTGCCAGCAGCCCTGGCTTGGGGGATAGCAATCAGCCCCAGCATTTT. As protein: CASSPGLGDSNQPQHF.

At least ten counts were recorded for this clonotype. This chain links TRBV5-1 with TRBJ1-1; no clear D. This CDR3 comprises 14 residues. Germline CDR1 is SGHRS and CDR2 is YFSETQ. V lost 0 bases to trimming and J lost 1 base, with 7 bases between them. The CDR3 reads CASSLAVGNTEAFF. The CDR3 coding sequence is TGCGCCAGCAGCTTGGCCGTCGGGAACACTGAAGCTTTCTTT.

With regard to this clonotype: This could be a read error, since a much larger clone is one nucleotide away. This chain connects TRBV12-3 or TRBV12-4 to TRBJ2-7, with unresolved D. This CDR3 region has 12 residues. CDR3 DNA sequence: TGTGCCAGCGGTTTTCTCGTCTACGAGCAGTACTTC. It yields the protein CASGFLVYEQYF.

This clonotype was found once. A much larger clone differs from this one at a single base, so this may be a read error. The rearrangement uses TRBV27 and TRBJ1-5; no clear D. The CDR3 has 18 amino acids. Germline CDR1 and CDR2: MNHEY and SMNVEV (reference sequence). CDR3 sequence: CAGSPLPRGALSNQPQHF. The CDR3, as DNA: TGTGCCGGCAGTCCCCTACCCCGTGGAGCACTTAGCAATCAGCCCCAGCATTTT.

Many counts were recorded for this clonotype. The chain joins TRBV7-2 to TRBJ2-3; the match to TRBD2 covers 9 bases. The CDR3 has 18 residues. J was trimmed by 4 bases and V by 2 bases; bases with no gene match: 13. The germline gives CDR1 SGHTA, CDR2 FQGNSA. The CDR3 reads CASSLFPQREVVPDTQYF. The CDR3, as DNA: TGTGCCAGCAGCTTATTCCCCCAGCGGGAGGTCGTCCCAGATACGCAGTATTTT.